The T cell receptor (beta chain) under discussion was sequenced for a study of spatial heterogeneity in lung cancer. Study context: The authors sequenced available follow-up PBMC samples, taken a median of around two years after resection.

Germline CDR1 is MNHEY and CDR2 is SVGEGT. Trimming stripped 6 bases from V and 0 bases from J, with 6 bases between. This CDR3 is built from 13 residues. Every TCR cDNA molecule bore its own unique molecular identifier. One entry per CDR3 protein, called by TCRdb with MiXCR from the 5' RACE reads. The sample lists tens of thousands of distinct CDR3 sequences, 6% to 8.5% occurring once. This clonotype was recorded many times. Described time point: blood at routine non-recurrence follow-up after resection. The input material, whole RNA from tumor, nontumor lung or frozen PBMC, was sequenced unsorted. The V call is TRBV6-2 or TRBV6-3, the J call TRBJ2-1; D call uncertain. The source material was PBMCs, sampled at follow-up. The receptor was derived from a female donor with early-stage non-small cell lung cancer. This chain's CDR3 is CASRDSSYNEQFF. The DNA of the CDR3 is TGTGCCAGCAGGGATAGCTCCTACAATGAGCAGTTCTTC.